The 21 T cell receptor beta chains given below trace back to one sample, sequenced in a study of T cell responses to AZD1222 COVID-19 vaccine. Libraries were prepared by immunoSEQ multiplex PCR; TCRdb keeps only in-frame clonotypes and omits some of them. The table lists roughly 100,000 clones, 89% of them singletons, with 18% in the top ten. This material consisted of peripheral blood, taken on day 0 of AZD1222 vaccination. These receptor sequences come from an adult in good health.

The gene calls are TRBV9 and TRBJ1-2, with D uncertain. The CDR3 is 19 amino acids. Per germline, CDR1 SGDLS and CDR2 YYNGEE. V was cut by 6 bases and J by 2 bases, with 29 bases left in between. The CDR3 bases are TGTGCCAGCACCTTTGACGCCTGGTACGGGGAACGTTCAAACTATGGCTACACCTTC. Translation gives CASTFDAWYGERSNYGYTF.

V and J are TRBV5-1 and TRBJ2-7; D gene unclear. The CDR3 totals 16 residues. Germline values: CDR1 SGHRS, CDR2 YFSETQ. Trimming stripped 0 bases from V and 1 base from J, with 14 bases between. CDR3 amino acids: CASSLGAFGQSYEQYF. CDR3 DNA: TGCGCCAGCAGCTTGGGGGCCTTTGGGCAGTCCTACGAGCAGTACTTC.

The V and J genes are TRBV5-1 and TRBJ1-1, with a weak D call TRBD1 (5 bases). This CDR3 is built from 14 residues. Trimming removed 1 base at V and 1 base at J, with 8 bases between. The germline V gene encodes CDR1 SGHRS and CDR2 YFSETQ. CDR3 DNA: TGCGCCAGCAGCTTGCTCCAGGGGAACACTGAAGCTTTCTTT. Its translation is CASSLLQGNTEAFF.

A note on this clone: At the DNA level, this CDR3 is encoded by other sequences in the same sample as well. The chain uses TRBV6-5 and TRBJ1-5; D is unresolved. The V end lost 6 bases, the J end lost 0 bases, and 9 bases lay between the germline ends. The germline V gene has CDR1 MNHEY and CDR2 SVGAGI. This CDR3 is built from 14 residues. As DNA, the CDR3 is TGTGCCAGCAGCTACGGGGATAGCAATCAGCCCCAGCATTTT. Translated: CASSYGDSNQPQHF.

This clone showed up just once. Other DNA sequences of this sample code for an identical CDR3. V is TRBV5-1 and J is TRBJ1-3; 7 bases are a match to TRBD1. The CDR3 extends over 14 amino acids. V lost 4 bases to trimming and J lost 1 base; unmatched junction nucleotides: 2. Germline lookup yields CDR1 SGHRS and CDR2 YFSETQ. DNA of the CDR3: TGCGCCAGCAGCCAGACAGGGTCTGGAAACACCATATATTTT. Encoded protein: CASSQTGSGNTIYF.

The chain uses TRBV5-1 and TRBJ2-5, with 7 bases fitting TRBD1. The V gene end was trimmed by 3 bases and the J gene end by 4 bases; junction bases not matched to a gene: 6. The germline V gene has CDR1 SGHRS and CDR2 YFSETQ. CDR3 length: 14 amino acids. The CDR3 nucleotides are TGCGCCAGCAGCTATCCGGGACAGACAGAGACCCAGTACTTC. Translating gives CASSYPGQTETQYF.

The chain has TRBV7-8 and TRBJ1-5, with TRBD1 matching 8 bases. Trimming took 5 bases from V and 6 from J; bases not matched to a gene: 9. The CDR3 extends over 15 amino acids. Germline V CDR1 and CDR2: SGHVS, FQNEAQ. CDR3 loop: CASSDGQGLGQPQHF. The DNA for the CDR3 is TGTGCCAGCAGCGACGGACAGGGATTGGGTCAGCCCCAGCATTTT.

The rearrangement links TRBV19 to TRBJ1-1; D remains ambiguous. CDR1 and CDR2 (germline): LNHDA, SQIVND (reference sequence). Trimming cost V 1 base and J 7 bases, with 10 bases left between them. This CDR3 has 13 residues. CDR3 nucleotide sequence: TGTGCCAGTAGTATAGTCGTGGGCAATGAAGCTTTCTTT. Protein product: CASSIVVGNEAFF.

V usage is TRBV6-9 and J usage is TRBJ2-2; D may be TRBD2 (5 bases). Trimming removed 5 bases at V and 0 bases at J, with 16 bases between. The CDR3 sequence is 17 residues long. From germline, CDR1 is MNHGY and CDR2 SVAAGI. The CDR3 reads CASSPTDWSANTGELFF. The CDR3 DNA follows: TGTGCCAGCAGTCCAACGGACTGGAGCGCGAACACCGGGGAGCTGTTTTTT.

The chain employs TRBV9 and TRBJ2-1; D is tentatively TRBD1 or TRBD2 (5 bases each). The CDR3 runs to 14 residues. CDR1 is SGDLS and CDR2 is YYNGEE in the germline V gene. V dropped 2 bases and J dropped 8 bases, with 14 bases sitting between them. DNA of the CDR3: TGTGCCAGCAGCGTGGGACCGCAGTCCGATGAGCAGTTCTTC. Protein: CASSVGPQSDEQFF.

The chain joins TRBV29-1 to TRBJ2-7, with TRBD1 matching 8 bases. This CDR3 region has 13 residues. Trimming at V came to 6 bases and at J to 2 bases, leaving 6 bases not matched to a gene. The germline V gene encodes CDR1 SQVTM and CDR2 ANQGSEA. The CDR3 is CSVARTGTYEQYF. In nucleotides, the CDR3 is TGCAGCGTAGCACGGACAGGGACCTACGAGCAGTACTTC.

The V call is TRBV18, the J call TRBJ2-1; D not resolved. This CDR3 comprises 13 residues. V was pared by 0 bases and J by 3 bases, with 3 bases between. CDR1 and CDR2 (germline): KGHSH, LQKENI. CDR3 DNA: TGTGCCAGCTCACCACCTGGCTACAATGAGCAGTTCTTC. Translating gives CASSPPGYNEQFF.

This rearrangement joins TRBV9 to TRBJ1-5; tentatively, D is TRBD1 (6 bases). With 0 bases removed from V and 4 bases from J, the gap between germline ends came to 11 bases. CDR3 length: 15 residues. Germline V CDR1 and CDR2: SGDLS, YYNGEE. The CDR3 sequence is CASSVAGERNQPQHF. The CDR3 nucleotides read TGTGCCAGCAGCGTAGCAGGGGAAAGGAATCAGCCCCAGCATTTT.

The V call is TRBV19, the J call TRBJ1-5; the D is unclear. The CDR3 length is 15 residues. V was cut by 3 bases and J by 0 bases, with 9 bases left in between. From germline, CDR1 is LNHDA and CDR2 SQIVND (reference sequence). The CDR3 DNA reads TGTGCCAGTAGTATCGCGGCCGGTAGCAATCAGCCCCAGCATTTT. It encodes CASSIAAGSNQPQHF.

This clone was seen only once. The V and J genes are TRBV12-3 or TRBV12-4 and TRBJ2-3; the D is unclear. CDR3 length: 12 residues. Trimming took 6 bases from V and 4 from J, leaving 8 bases between them. CDR3 in DNA: TGTGCCAGCAGCAAGTTCGCAGATACGCAGTATTTT. This codes for CASSKFADTQYF.

CDR3 loop: CSASREAFF. CDR3 DNA sequence: TGCAGTGCTAGCCGGGAAGCTTTCTTT. The chain joins TRBV20-1 to TRBJ1-1, with unresolved D. Germline lookup yields CDR1 DFQATT and CDR2 SNEGSKA (reference sequence). This CDR3 is 9 amino acids long. Trimming left V 3 bases short and J 8 bases short, with 4 bases between.

V gene TRBV5-4 combines with J gene TRBJ1-1, with D unresolved. Trimming cost V 4 bases and J 10 bases, with 17 bases left between them. The germline CDR1 and CDR2 sequences are SGHNT and YYREEE (reference sequence). The CDR3 has 13 amino acids. CDR3 in DNA: TGTGCCAGCAGCCATACAACAACTCGTGGAGCTTTCTTT. This encodes CASSHTTTRGAFF.

The gene calls are TRBV6-5 and TRBJ2-7, with 11 bases identical to TRBD2. The germline gives CDR1 MNHEY, CDR2 SVGAGI. The CDR3 is made up of 13 amino acids. The V segment lost 6 bases and the J segment 4 bases; nucleotides outside the gene matches: 2. The CDR3 region is CASRGTSGYEQYF. CDR3 DNA sequence: TGTGCCAGCAGGGGGACTAGCGGATACGAGCAGTACTTC.

The chain couples TRBV27 to TRBJ1-1; D call uncertain. The V gene's germline CDR1 is MNHEY and CDR2 SMNVEV (reference sequence). CDR3 length equals 15 residues. Deletions cut 7 bases from V and 1 base from J, with 16 bases between. In DNA, the CDR3 is TGTGCCAGCACCCCTGACGCCGGAAGGAACACTGAAGCTTTCTTT. Protein product: CASTPDAGRNTEAFF.

In its sample, this clone was seen once. The chain recombines TRBV3-1 (or the pseudogene TRBV3-2) with TRBJ2-7; no clear D gene. CDR1 is LGHDT and CDR2 is YNNKEL in the germline V gene (reference sequence). The length of the CDR3 is 13 residues. The germline V and J ends were trimmed by 1 base and 0 bases, with 4 bases remaining between them. The CDR3 sequence: CASSQGASYEQYF. CDR3 nucleotide sequence: TGTGCCAGCAGCCAAGGCGCCTCCTACGAGCAGTACTTC.

The chain recombines TRBV27 with TRBJ1-2; 9 nucleotides align to TRBD1. Germline V gene lookup returns CDR1 MNHEY and CDR2 SMNVEV (reference sequence). CDR3 size: 13 residues. V lost 5 bases to trimming and J lost 4 bases; unmatched junction nucleotides: 2. CDR3 loop: CASSPGQGYGYTF. CDR3 coding DNA: TGTGCCAGCAGTCCGGGACAGGGCTATGGCTACACCTTC.